What follows are 29 T cell receptor beta chains derived from one specimen sequenced in a study of CD8 T cells in ankylosing spondylitis. TCRdb re-analysed the 5' RACE reads in MiXCR, keeping a single row per CDR3 protein. This sample has 150,000 to 200,000 distinct CDR3 sequences, with around a third found just once. The sequencing input was synovial fluid, either unsorted or a sorted T cell fraction (not recorded which). These receptors were obtained from a male donor with ankylosing spondylitis.

The chain uses TRBV7-9 and TRBJ1-5; D ambiguous. The CDR3 spans 13 residues. V was clipped by 2 bases and J by 1 base, with 3 bases between them. Germline V gene lookup returns CDR1 SEHNR and CDR2 FQNEAQ (reference sequence). Here the CDR3 reads CASSLTSNQPQHF. CDR3 DNA sequence: TGTGCCAGCAGCTTAACGAGCAATCAGCCCCAGCATTTT.

This clonotype was recorded a few times. This chain links TRBV6-1 with TRBJ1-5; D perhaps matches TRBD1 (6 bases). The CDR3 is 16 residues long. Trimming pared 6 bases from V and 4 bases from J, leaving 19 bases between. Germline V gives CDR1 MNHNS, CDR2 SASEGT. The CDR3 loop is CASSDQQGVGNQPQHF. The CDR3 region has the DNA TGTGCCAGCAGCGATCAACAGGGCGTAGGAAATCAGCCCCAGCATTTT.

This chain connects TRBV3-1 to TRBJ2-3; the match to TRBD2 covers 10 bases. The CDR3 covers 16 residues. The germline CDR1 and CDR2 sequences are LGHDT and YNNKEL (reference sequence). V lost 0 bases to trimming and J lost 7 bases; unmatched junction nucleotides: 7. The chain's CDR3 is CASSQEVASGGNTQYF. In nucleotides, the CDR3 is TGTGCCAGCAGCCAAGAGGTTGCTAGCGGGGGAAATACGCAGTATTTT.

This clonotype was detected many times. The CDR3 sequence: CASSIRRAGYEQYF. CDR3 bases: TGTGCCAGCAGCATTAGGAGGGCTGGCTACGAGCAGTACTTC. The gene calls are TRBV7-4 and TRBJ2-7, with a tentative D call TRBD2 (6 bases). V dropped 5 bases and J dropped 3 bases, with 14 bases sitting between them. Germline lookup yields CDR1 SGHVT and CDR2 SQSDAQ. The CDR3 length is 14 residues.

This clonotype has a handful of counts. The V gene is TRBV28, the J gene TRBJ2-3; 7 nucleotides align to TRBD1. V lost 6 bases to trimming and J lost 2 bases; unmatched junction nucleotides: 11. Germline loops: CDR1 MDHEN, CDR2 SYDVKM. The CDR3 consists of 16 residues. DNA of the CDR3: TGTGCCAGCAGACCGAGAACGGGACAGATCACAGATACGCAGTATTTT. Amino acid sequence: CASRPRTGQITDTQYF.

This clonotype was counted a few times. The rearrangement links TRBV19 to TRBJ1-1; D uncertain. CDR3 length: 14 residues. V shed 1 base and J shed 11 bases, with 17 bases lying between them. Germline V gene lookup returns CDR1 LNHDA and CDR2 SQIVND (reference sequence). CDR3 protein: CASSIVRDKHLAFF. The DNA of the CDR3 is TGTGCCAGTAGTATAGTGCGAGACAAGCATCTTGCTTTCTTT.

The V call is TRBV9, the J call TRBJ2-1; TRBD2 matches at 8 bases. V dropped 3 bases and J dropped 2; count of bases not matched to a gene: 16. In germline, CDR1 is SGDLS, CDR2 YYNGEE. The CDR3 loop spans 19 amino acids. CDR3 loop: CASSARASGPPTTYNEQFF. The CDR3 DNA sequence: TGTGCCAGCAGCGCGAGGGCTAGCGGGCCTCCAACTACCTACAATGAGCAGTTCTTC.

This clonotype came up many times. The genes are TRBV12-3 or TRBV12-4 and TRBJ1-3; the D is unclear. V shed 7 bases and J shed 0 bases, with 16 bases lying between them. The CDR3 consists of 16 residues. The CDR3 nucleotides are TGTGCCAGCACCTCCTTGACACCCCTCTCTGGAAACACCATATATTTT. Its translation: CASTSLTPLSGNTIYF.

This chain connects TRBV12-3 or TRBV12-4 to TRBJ1-5, with 8 bases aligning to TRBD1. CDR3 length: 14 residues. V was clipped by 5 bases and J by 4 bases; unmatched bases: 4. The CDR3 bases are TGTGCCAGCAGTGGCGACAGGGGTAATCAGCCCCAGCATTTT. Encoded protein: CASSGDRGNQPQHF.

This clonotype came up a few times. The V gene is TRBV29-1, the J gene TRBJ2-7; maybe TRBD1 (5 bases). V lost 1 base, J lost 5 bases, and 12 bases lay in between. The CDR3 sequence is 13 residues long. The germline V gene encodes CDR1 SQVTM and CDR2 ANQGSEA. CDR3 protein: CSVEGPGSDEQYF. CDR3 nucleotide sequence: TGCAGCGTTGAAGGACCAGGGTCGGACGAGCAGTACTTC.

This clonotype was seen a few times. The chain links TRBV7-2 to TRBJ2-5; 10 positions match TRBD2. Germline values: CDR1 SGHTA, CDR2 FQGNSA. V trimming: 0 bases; J trimming: 2 bases; junction bases outside the gene matches: 3. The CDR3 contains 16 residues. The CDR3: CASSLAGTSVQETQYF. The CDR3 DNA sequence: TGTGCCAGCAGCTTAGCGGGGACTAGCGTACAAGAGACCCAGTACTTC.

This clonotype was counted many times. V is TRBV6-2 or TRBV6-3 and J is TRBJ2-2, with TRBD1 as a possible D gene (6 bases). CDR3 size: 15 residues. V lost 6 bases and J 3 bases, leaving 14 bases between the germline ends. The germline V gene encodes CDR1 MNHEY and CDR2 SVGEGT. This CDR3 is CASSPWGPDTGELFF. The CDR3 DNA reads TGTGCCAGCAGCCCTTGGGGGCCCGACACCGGGGAGCTGTTTTTT.

CDR3 loop: CAWTTGRGGYEQYF. The CDR3 DNA is TGTGCCTGGACCACTGGGAGGGGGGGGTACGAGCAGTACTTC. The chain couples TRBV30 to TRBJ2-7, with D maybe TRBD2 (7 bases). Germline loops: CDR1 GTSNPN, CDR2 SVGIG (reference sequence). Trimming removed 4 bases from V and 4 bases from J, with 17 bases in between. The CDR3 totals 14 residues. The variable domain in full, with the rest retrieved from reference TRBV30 and TRBJ2-7, is SQTIHQWPATLVQPVGSPLSLECTVEGTSNPNLYWYRQAAGRGLQLLFYSVGIGQISSEVPQNLSASRPQDRQFILSSKKLLLSDSGFYLCAWTTGRGGYEQYFGPGTRLTVT.

In DNA form, the CDR3 reads TGTGCCAGCAGCTTCCGCAGGGAAGTTCTCTACGAGCAGTACTTC. Translating it yields CASSFRREVLYEQYF. The chain is built from TRBV5-5 and TRBJ2-7; weak D call: TRBD1 (5 bases). This CDR3 has 15 amino acids. The germline V gene encodes CDR1 SGHKS and CDR2 YYEKEE (reference sequence). Trimming took 2 bases from V and 3 from J, leaving 15 bases between them.

The genes are TRBV20-1 and TRBJ2-2; D could derive from TRBD1 or TRBD2 (5 bases each). V lost 6 bases and J lost 3, with 20 bases in between. The CDR3 consists of 16 residues. Germline lookup yields CDR1 DFQATT and CDR2 SNEGSKA (reference sequence). The CDR3 DNA follows: TGCAGTGCGTTCCGGGACGGCCTAGGGTACACCGGGGAGCTGTTTTTT. The encoded protein is CSAFRDGLGYTGELFF.

DNA of the CDR3: TGTGCCAGCAGTTCGAACCGGGACAGGGGATCCTACAATGAGCAGTTCTTC. Amino acids: CASSSNRDRGSYNEQFF. The rearrangement uses TRBV27 and TRBJ2-1, with TRBD1 matching over 10 bases. V was pared by 4 bases and J by 1 base, with 7 bases of the junction left unmatched. Germline V gives CDR1 MNHEY, CDR2 SMNVEV (reference sequence). This CDR3 is 17 amino acids long.

In its sample, this clonotype was seen a few times. The rearrangement uses TRBV11-2 and TRBJ2-1; 9 bases align to TRBD2. The CDR3 totals 15 residues. V lost 3 bases and J lost 5; bases outside the gene matches: 5. CDR1 and CDR2 from the germline V gene are SGHAT and FQNNGV. This CDR3 reads CASSFAGGTHNEQFF. CDR3 DNA sequence: TGTGCCAGCAGCTTTGCGGGGGGGACCCACAATGAGCAGTTCTTC.

The J gene is TRBJ2-3, the V gene TRBV18; 8 nucleotides agree with TRBD1. The germline CDR1 and CDR2 sequences are KGHSH and LQKENI. The CDR3 is made up of 15 amino acids. With 3 bases clipped from V and 1 base from J, the junction kept 3 bases outside the gene matches. DNA of the CDR3: TGTGCCAGCTCACCCCGACAGGGGCGCACAGATACGCAGTATTTT. This codes for CASSPRQGRTDTQYF.

The chain carries TRBV20-1 and TRBJ1-2; 10 nucleotides line up with TRBD1. Germline loops: CDR1 DFQATT, CDR2 SNEGSKA (reference sequence). This CDR3 region has 14 residues. V shed 3 bases and J 5 bases; nucleotides not matched to a gene: 6. The CDR3 bases are TGCAGTGCTAGGGACAGGGGGTTCAAGTATGGCTACACCTTC. Its translation is CSARDRGFKYGYTF.

This clonotype showed up many times. CDR3 bases: TGTGCCAGCAGTCAGGGGGACAATAATGAAAAACTGTTTTTT. The encoded protein is CASSQGDNNEKLFF. The chain uses TRBV6-1 and TRBJ1-4; 7 bases agree with TRBD1. This CDR3 spans 14 amino acids. The germline CDR1 and CDR2 sequences are MNHNS and SASEGT. V shed 5 bases and J 4 bases; nucleotides not matched to a gene: 4.

This clonotype was found a few times. The rearrangement joins TRBV12-3 or TRBV12-4 to TRBJ2-2; D tentatively fits TRBD1 or TRBD2 (5 bases each). Trimming stripped 1 base from V and 1 base from J, with 10 bases between. The CDR3 has 16 amino acids. This CDR3 is CASSLGGTVNTGELFF. CDR3 sequence (DNA): TGTGCCAGCAGTTTAGGGGGGACGGTGAACACCGGGGAGCTGTTTTTT.

This clonotype was counted once. This chain links TRBV6-1 with TRBJ1-5; a possible D gene is TRBD1 (5 bases). V was cut by 3 bases and J by 6 bases, with 15 bases left in between. This CDR3 has 15 amino acids. Germline V lookup: CDR1 MNHNS, CDR2 SASEGT. CDR3 sequence reads: CASSESPGSSQPQHF. The CDR3, as DNA: TGTGCCAGCAGTGAGTCCCCAGGGAGTTCTCAGCCCCAGCATTTT.

V gene TRBV6-2 or TRBV6-3 combines with J gene TRBJ2-3; D possibly matches TRBD1 or TRBD2 (5 bases each). Per the germline V gene, CDR1 is MNHEY and CDR2 is SVGEGT. This CDR3 contains 14 residues. V lost 4 bases and J 1 base, leaving 9 bases between the germline ends. CDR3 protein: CASSWDGGTDTQYF. The CDR3 region has the DNA TGTGCCAGCAGTTGGGACGGAGGCACAGATACGCAGTATTTT.

A few counts support this clonotype. This chain links TRBV7-2 with TRBJ2-1, with TRBD2 matching 9 bases. After removal of 5 bases from V and 0 bases from J, the junction contained 5 bases not matched to a gene. This CDR3 contains 16 residues. CDR1 is SGHTA, CDR2 FQGNSA, per germline. In nucleotides, the CDR3 is TGTGCCAGCAGCCTAAATAGCGGGGGCTCCTACAATGAGCAGTTCTTC. It translates to CASSLNSGGSYNEQFF.

The chain has TRBV18 and TRBJ2-4; D possibly corresponds to TRBD1 (6 bases). The CDR3 is 16 amino acids. Trimming pared 3 bases from V and 8 bases from J, leaving 20 bases between. Germline values: CDR1 KGHSH, CDR2 LQKENI. Here the CDR3 reads CASSPLSPPGVDIQYF. The CDR3 coding sequence is TGTGCCAGCTCACCCCTGAGCCCCCCAGGGGTTGACATTCAGTACTTC.

V usage is TRBV7-2 and J usage is TRBJ2-7; the D is unclear. V dropped 6 bases and J dropped 0 bases, with 15 bases sitting between them. Germline CDR1 reads SGHTA; CDR2 reads FQGNSA. This CDR3 comprises 15 residues. CDR3 amino acids: CASSNYGSSSYEQYF. In DNA, the CDR3 is TGTGCCAGCAGTAACTACGGGTCGAGCTCCTACGAGCAGTACTTC. The complete variable domain, with remaining parts taken from reference TRBV7-2 and TRBJ2-7, reads GAGVSQSPSNKVTEKGKDVELRCDPISGHTALYWYRQSLGQGLEFLIYFQGNSAPDKSGLPSDRFSAERTGGSVSTLTIQRTQQEDSAVYLCASSNYGSSSYEQYFGPGTRLTVT.

The chain recombines TRBV11-3 with TRBJ2-3, with D perhaps given as TRBD1 or TRBD2 (6 bases each). Trimming took off 5 bases at V and 1 base at J, with 19 bases between the two ends. The germline V gene has CDR1 SGHNT and CDR2 YENEEA. This CDR3 region has 17 residues. For the CDR3, the DNA is TGTGCCAGCAGCCCCCGGGGGTTGGGGGCCCGCACAGATACGCAGTATTTT. Translated: CASSPRGLGARTDTQYF.

This clonotype was seen a few times. The chain links TRBV5-1 to TRBJ1-1; TRBD1 might be the D (5 bases). Deletions cut 1 base from V and 1 base from J, with 29 bases between. Germline-derived CDR1 and CDR2 are SGHRS and YFSETQ. The CDR3 consists of 21 residues. The CDR3 nucleotides read TGCGCCAGCAGCTTGAATTGGCAGGGTTCATCCTACAAGAAGTCGAACACTGAAGCTTTCTTT. As protein: CASSLNWQGSSYKKSNTEAFF.

This clonotype was detected only a few times. The chain recombines TRBV6-1 with TRBJ2-6, with 10 bases that match TRBD1. Germline lookup yields CDR1 MNHNS and CDR2 SASEGT. The CDR3 contains 15 residues. The V and J ends lost 6 bases and 4 bases, in that order; junction bases with no gene match: 3. This CDR3 reads CASRTGGSGANVLTF. The CDR3 DNA follows: TGTGCCAGCAGGACAGGGGGCTCGGGGGCCAACGTCCTGACTTTC.